The 32 T cell receptor beta chains listed next were all sequenced from one sample in a study of preoperative IRX-2 immunotherapy in early breast cancer. TCRdb keeps only in-frame clones here, not all; method: immunoSEQ multiplex PCR. The data contain 11,000 or so clones, 75% to 90% of them singletons. Treatment denoted: preoperative locoregional IRX-2 cytokine immunotherapy. The source material was lymph node tissue, sampled before IRX-2 immunotherapy. The source of these receptors is a human donor with breast cancer.

The gene calls are TRBV11-3 and TRBJ2-6; D is perhaps TRBD2 (5 bases). The V gene's germline CDR1 is SGHNT and CDR2 YENEEA. The CDR3 is made up of 15 amino acids. V lost 5 bases and J 8 bases, leaving 16 bases between the germline ends. CDR3 coding DNA: TGTGCCAGCAGCATTAGCGCCCGGCTGTCCAACGTCCTGACTTTC. This translates into CASSISARLSNVLTF.

The V gene is TRBV19, the J gene TRBJ2-3; 7 bases agree with TRBD2. Germline values: CDR1 LNHDA, CDR2 SQIVND (reference sequence). The CDR3 spans 15 residues. Trimming at V came to 4 bases and at J to 2 bases, leaving 6 bases not matched to a gene. In DNA form, the CDR3 reads TGTGCCAGTAGTACAGGACTAGTTTCCACAGATACGCAGTATTTT. This gives the protein CASSTGLVSTDTQYF.

DNA of the CDR3: TGTGCCAGCAGCTTAGGTCTGGGCACTGAAGCTTTCTTT. Its translation is CASSLGLGTEAFF. The chain employs TRBV7-1 and TRBJ1-1; D unresolved. TRBV7-1 is known as an ORF, though its function is uncertain. The V end lost 4 bases, the J end lost 4 bases, and 10 bases lay between the germline ends. The length of the CDR3 is 13 residues.

Concerning this clone itself: Other DNA sequences in the sample encode the same CDR3. The chain uses TRBV5-1 and TRBJ1-1; a possible D gene is TRBD1 (6 bases). Germline V gene sequence: CDR1 SGHRS, CDR2 YFSETQ. This CDR3 spans 14 amino acids. The ends were cut back, 4 bases at V and 1 base at J, with 11 bases in the middle. The CDR3 region is CASSLRDTNTEAFF. CDR3 nucleotides: TGCGCCAGCAGCCTCCGGGACACGAACACTGAAGCTTTCTTT.

The chain links TRBV5-1 to TRBJ1-4, with 7 bases identical to TRBD1. The V gene's germline CDR1 is SGHRS and CDR2 YFSETQ. V shed 4 bases and J 4 bases; nucleotides not matched to a gene: 10. This CDR3 region has 16 residues. The CDR3 DNA reads as TGCGCCAGCAGCGCACACCGACAGGGCTATAATGAAAAACTGTTTTTT. Translation: CASSAHRQGYNEKLFF.

V usage is TRBV5-1 and J usage is TRBJ2-1; D uncertain. Germline CDR1 reads SGHRS; CDR2 reads YFSETQ. V was clipped by 4 bases and J by 3 bases, with 14 bases between them. The CDR3 is made up of 15 amino acids. As DNA, the CDR3 is TGCGCCAGCAGCCCCAGTGATACTGACTACAATGAGCAGTTCTTC. Its translation: CASSPSDTDYNEQFF. The full variable domain, completed using reference TRBV5-1 and TRBJ2-1, is KAGVTQTPRYLIKTRGQQVTLSCSPISGHRSVSWYQQTPGQGLQFLFEYFSETQRNKGNFPGRFSGRQFSNSRSEMNVSTLELGDSALYLCASSPSDTDYNEQFFGPGTRLTVL.

V and J are TRBV6-4 and TRBJ1-2; D unresolved. The ends were cut back, 6 bases at V and 8 bases at J, with 10 bases in the middle. Germline CDR1 is MRHNA and CDR2 is SNTAGT. The CDR3 is made up of 11 amino acids. CDR3 sequence: CASRGSGGYTF. Written as DNA, the CDR3 is TGTGCCAGCAGAGGGTCCGGGGGCTACACCTTC.

The chain combines TRBV15 with TRBJ1-1; 8 bases agree with TRBD1. Losses at the gene ends were 3 bases for V and 1 base for J; bases not matched to a gene: 4. Germline V gives CDR1 LNHNV, CDR2 YYDKDF (reference sequence). This CDR3 is 15 amino acids long. The CDR3 loop is CATSSTGTGNTEAFF. CDR3 sequence (DNA): TGTGCCACCAGCAGCACCGGGACAGGGAACACTGAAGCTTTCTTT.

This clone was detected once. V gene TRBV11-3 combines with J gene TRBJ1-4; maybe TRBD1 (5 bases). The CDR3 runs to 15 residues. CDR1 and CDR2 from the germline V gene are SGHNT and YENEEA. Between the trimmed V and J ends, which lost 5 bases and 3 bases, there was a span of 13 bases. CDR3 DNA sequence: TGTGCCAGCAGCAGAGGGGATTTTGCTAATGAAAAACTGTTTTTT. It encodes CASSRGDFANEKLFF.

The genes are TRBV28 and TRBJ2-7; D unclear. The CDR3 consists of 12 residues. CDR1 and CDR2 (germline): MDHEN, SYDVKM. Trimming removed 7 bases from V and 6 bases from J, with 13 bases in between. DNA of the CDR3: TGTGCCAGCACCGCTGACTGGGGCGAGCAGTACTTC. Amino acid sequence: CASTADWGEQYF.

This chain links TRBV7-4 with TRBJ2-3; 7 bases match TRBD1. The CDR3 length is 13 residues. CDR1 SGHVT and CDR2 SQSDAQ come from the germline V gene. Losses at the gene ends were 3 bases for V and 6 bases for J; bases not matched to a gene: 3. The CDR3 bases are TGTGCCAGCAGCTTTCGGACAGGTGATACGCAGTATTTT. Residues: CASSFRTGDTQYF.

The V gene is TRBV18, the J gene TRBJ2-2; D unclear. The CDR3 runs 14 residues. The V gene's germline CDR1 is KGHSH and CDR2 LQKENI. Deletions cut 4 bases from V and 0 bases from J, with 6 bases between. CDR3 in DNA: TGTGCCAGCTCACAACAGCCGAACACCGGGGAGCTGTTTTTT. Protein sequence: CASSQQPNTGELFF.

The rearrangement uses TRBV6-8 and TRBJ2-2; D remains ambiguous. This CDR3 comprises 14 residues. Germline V CDR1 and CDR2: MNHGY, SAAAGT. V was trimmed by 6 bases and J by 4 bases, leaving 12 bases between them. CDR3 in amino acids: CASSDPPFTGELFF. CDR3 nucleotides: TGTGCCAGCAGCGACCCGCCTTTCACCGGGGAGCTGTTTTTT.

This clone showed up just once. The chain couples TRBV19 to TRBJ2-1, with 13 nucleotides matching TRBD2. CDR1 LNHDA and CDR2 SQIVND come from the germline V gene (reference sequence). V shed 8 bases and J 4 bases; nucleotides not matched to a gene: 5. The length of the CDR3 is 15 residues. As DNA, the CDR3 is TGTGCCAGTTCTCTACTAGCGGGAGGGTACAATGAGCAGTTCTTC. It specifies CASSLLAGGYNEQFF.

The gene calls are TRBV7-1 and TRBJ1-2; possible D gene TRBD1, 6 bases. TRBV7-1 is given ORF status, its function remaining uncertain. V was cut by 6 bases and J by 8 bases, with 16 bases left in between. The CDR3 spans 13 residues. CDR3 residues: CASSESGVGGYTF. In DNA, the CDR3 is TGTGCCAGCAGTGAGTCAGGGGTAGGAGGCTACACCTTC.

The gene calls are TRBV4-1 and TRBJ2-2; D unresolved. The CDR3 is 15 residues long. Germline V CDR1 and CDR2: MGHRA, YSYEKL. The ends were cut back, 0 bases at V and 5 bases at J, with 10 bases in the middle. The DNA for the CDR3 is TGCGCCAGCAGCCAAGATCGACTTCTAACCGGGGAGCTGTTTTTT. It encodes CASSQDRLLTGELFF.

The rearrangement links TRBV28 to TRBJ1-1, with D maybe TRBD1 (6 bases). CDR1 is MDHEN, CDR2 SYDVKM, per germline. The CDR3 extends over 13 amino acids. Trimming took 4 bases from V and 5 from J, leaving 11 bases between them. CDR3 DNA sequence: TGTGCCAGCAGTTCGCAGGGGCGGACTGAAGCTTTCTTT. Its protein is CASSSQGRTEAFF.

In regard to this clone: Its ends do not fully match the called genes, so a read error is possible. The chain has TRBV6-8 and TRBJ1-1, with a possible D match to TRBD1 (5 bases). Germline V lookup: CDR1 MNHGY, CDR2 SAAAGT. The CDR3 loop spans 12 amino acids. The DNA of the CDR3 is TGTGCCATCAGTCAGGGCCGCACTGAAGCTTTCTTT. Its translation is CAISQGRTEAFF.

The chain is built from TRBV11-3 and TRBJ1-1, with a tentative D call TRBD1 (5 bases). V lost 4 bases and J 6 bases, leaving 15 bases between the germline ends. CDR3 size: 14 residues. The germline gives CDR1 SGHNT, CDR2 YENEEA. CDR3 coding DNA: TGTGCCAGCAGCTCTTCGGGGGTGAGGGCTGAAGCTTTCTTT. It translates to CASSSSGVRAEAFF.

The chain combines TRBV14 with TRBJ1-1, with D possibly matching TRBD1 (5 bases). Germline CDR1 reads SGHDN; CDR2 reads FVKESK. Between the trimmed V and J ends, which lost 5 bases and 5 bases, there was a span of 9 bases. The CDR3 covers 12 residues. The CDR3 is CASSAGRTEAFF. The CDR3 DNA reads as TGTGCCAGCAGCGCAGGGAGAACTGAAGCTTTCTTT.

The chain is built from TRBV6-8 and TRBJ1-2; unclear D gene. The CDR3 has 12 residues. Between the trimmed V and J ends, which lost 5 bases and 5 bases, there was a span of 9 bases. CDR1 is MNHGY and CDR2 is SAAAGT in the germline V gene. CDR3 amino acids: CASSRTGYGYTF. The CDR3 nucleotides read TGTGCCAGCAGTCGGACCGGGTATGGCTACACCTTC.

The V gene is TRBV11-3, the J gene TRBJ1-1, with TRBD1 identical over 12 bases. Germline CDR1 reads SGHNT; CDR2 reads YENEEA. The CDR3 extends over 17 amino acids. The V segment lost 2 bases and the J segment 4 bases; nucleotides outside the gene matches: 8. Here the CDR3 reads CASSLRGQGAVSTEAFF. The CDR3 nucleotides are TGTGCCAGCAGCTTAAGGGGACAGGGGGCGGTGAGCACTGAAGCTTTCTTT. The full variable domain, its missing parts supplied by reference TRBV11-3 and TRBJ1-1, is EAGVVQSPRYKIIEKKQPVAFWCNPISGHNTLYWYLQNLGQGPELLIRYENEEAVDDSQLPKDRFSAERLKGVDSTLKIQPAELGDSAVYLCASSLRGQGAVSTEAFFGQGTRLTVV.

The chain carries TRBV11-3 and TRBJ1-3; 8 bases align to TRBD1. Germline V gene lookup returns CDR1 SGHNT and CDR2 YENEEA. The CDR3 length is 15 residues. Losses at the gene ends were 6 bases for V and 0 bases for J; bases not matched to a gene: 4. This chain's CDR3 is CASSTTGGSGNTIYF. The CDR3 DNA reads as TGTGCCAGCAGTACCACAGGGGGCTCTGGAAACACCATATATTTT.

The genes are TRBV10-2 and TRBJ1-2; 7 bases match TRBD1. Losses at the gene ends were 7 bases for V and 8 bases for J; bases not matched to a gene: 10. Germline CDR1 and CDR2: WSHSY and SAAADI. The CDR3 consists of 13 residues. The CDR3, as DNA: TGCGCCAGCAATGACAGGGCGGGTCTGGGCTACACCTTC. Its protein product is CASNDRAGLGYTF.

The chain joins TRBV19 to TRBJ1-5; D is undetermined. The germline CDR1 and CDR2 sequences are LNHDA and SQIVND (reference sequence). The CDR3 is 16 residues long. Trimming pared 0 bases from V and 4 bases from J, leaving 13 bases between. The CDR3 DNA sequence: TGTGCCAGTAGTATAGATCGAGGGTTTTGGAATCAGCCCCAGCATTTT. It codes for CASSIDRGFWNQPQHF.

The rearrangement joins TRBV25-1 to TRBJ2-7, with 9 bases matching TRBD2. The V gene end was trimmed by 5 bases and the J gene end by 2 bases; junction bases not matched to a gene: 7. The CDR3 is made up of 15 amino acids. Germline V CDR1 and CDR2: MGHDK, SYGVNS. CDR3 nucleotide sequence: TGTGCCAGCAGTTTATCAGCGGGAGGAACCTACGAGCAGTACTTC. The encoded protein is CASSLSAGGTYEQYF.

The gene calls are TRBV5-1 and TRBJ2-7, with 13 bases that match TRBD2. Germline CDR1 is SGHRS and CDR2 is YFSETQ. V dropped 5 bases and J dropped 6; count of bases not matched to a gene: 11. The CDR3 runs to 16 residues. The DNA of the CDR3 is TGCGCCAGCAGTTGGACTAGCGGGAGTTCCCCTGGCGAGCAGTACTTC. This gives the protein CASSWTSGSSPGEQYF.

The chain recombines TRBV5-1 with TRBJ1-5, with D possibly matching TRBD1 (6 bases). Trimming pared 0 bases from V and 7 bases from J, leaving 14 bases between. Germline CDR1 reads SGHRS; CDR2 reads YFSETQ. This CDR3 has 15 amino acids. Written as DNA, the CDR3 is TGCGCCAGCAGCTTGGACGGGGGCGGGAGCCAGCCCCAGCATTTT. Protein: CASSLDGGGSQPQHF.

This clone was found a few times. The chain employs TRBV6-8 and TRBJ2-4; 7 nucleotides match TRBD1. The CDR3 is made up of 17 amino acids. The V gene end was trimmed by 7 bases and the J gene end by 0 bases; junction bases not matched to a gene: 12. Germline CDR1 and CDR2: MNHGY and SAAAGT. The CDR3 sequence: CASTNPRQGLAKNIQYF. In DNA, the CDR3 is TGTGCCAGCACAAATCCCCGACAGGGTTTAGCCAAAAACATTCAGTACTTC.

V usage is TRBV19 and J usage is TRBJ2-2, with 7 bases identical to TRBD1. There are 16 residues in the CDR3. Germline-derived CDR1 and CDR2 are LNHDA and SQIVND (reference sequence). V lost 6 bases, J lost 4 bases, and 11 bases stayed unmatched. The CDR3 sequence is CASSRPRGQGTGELFF. As DNA, the CDR3 is TGTGCCAGTAGCCGACCGAGGGGGCAAGGCACCGGGGAGCTGTTTTTT.

Notes on this clone: One end of the junction varies from germline; a read error may be responsible. The J gene is TRBJ1-5, the V gene TRBV6-8, with TRBD1 matching over 8 bases. Germline V gene lookup returns CDR1 MNHGY and CDR2 SAAAGT. The CDR3 sequence is 16 residues long. The CDR3: CAISPGQGGSNQPQHF. The CDR3 bases are TGTGCCATCAGTCCAGGACAGGGTGGAAGCAATCAGCCCCAGCATTTT.

On this clone itself: The limits of the CDR3 on the DNA are not certain, so only TCRdb's listed CDR3 is given. V gene TRBV22-1 combines with J gene TRBJ2-1; TRBD2 is the table's D call and was not checked against the DNA. TRBV22-1 is a documented pseudogene. The CDR3 has 16 residues if both end residues are counted. CDR3: CATSDFGSGTYNEQFF.